This T cell receptor beta chain was documented in a study of blood T cell repertoires in COVID-19. Study-wide context: T cells, B-cell-depleted T cells, or PBMCs provided the cDNA or gDNA that served as material.

Sequenced by immunoSEQ multiplex PCR; TCRdb stores in-frame clones only, minus some. Of about 240,000 clones listed, about 89% were seen once; the top ten hold roughly 8.3%. Trimming took off 11 bases at V and 0 bases at J, with 13 bases between the two ends. The germline V gene encodes CDR1 LGHDT and CDR2 YNNKEL (reference sequence). The CDR3 totals 14 residues. This sequence was found in a man between 40 and 49 years old who had recovered from COVID-19. Sequencing was performed on PBMCs or T cells enriched from blood (not recorded which). V is TRBV3-1 (or the pseudogene TRBV3-2) and J is TRBJ1-4, with a tentative D call TRBD1 (6 bases). The chain's CDR3 is CASGARATNEKLFF. Here the CDR3 DNA reads TGTGCCTCAGGGGCGAGGGCAACTAATGAAAAACTGTTTTTT.